Presented here are 13 T cell receptor beta chains from one specimen sequenced in a study of blood T cell repertoires in COVID-19. Produced via immunoSEQ multiplex PCR; TCRdb's table is partial and in-frame only. The repertoire holds hundreds of thousands of clones, with 70% to 90% as singletons. Sequenced: PBMCs or T cells enriched from blood (not recorded which). The receptors stem from a woman aged 18-35 years with acute COVID-19.

This rearrangement joins TRBV6-5 to TRBJ1-1, with 9 bases aligning to TRBD1. V shed 8 bases, J shed 1 base, and the junction held 2 bases outside the gene matches. This CDR3 is 13 amino acids long. The V gene's germline CDR1 is MNHEY and CDR2 SVGAGI. In DNA form, the CDR3 reads TGTGCCAGCTCGGGACAGGGGAACACTGAAGCTTTCTTT. It encodes CASSGQGNTEAFF.

This chain links TRBV27 with TRBJ1-5; 9 bases are a match to TRBD1. Losses at the gene ends were 4 bases for V and 2 bases for J; bases not matched to a gene: 12. CDR3 length: 18 amino acids. In germline, CDR1 is MNHEY, CDR2 SMNVEV (reference sequence). The CDR3 loop is CASSSPPTGGAGNQPQHF. CDR3 nucleotides: TGTGCCAGCAGTTCGCCTCCTACAGGGGGCGCAGGCAATCAGCCCCAGCATTTT.

The rearrangement links TRBV27 to TRBJ2-7, with TRBD1 matching over 8 bases. The V and J ends lost 5 bases and 5 bases, in that order; junction bases with no gene match: 14. Germline lookup yields CDR1 MNHEY and CDR2 SMNVEV (reference sequence). The CDR3 extends over 16 amino acids. The DNA of the CDR3 is TGTGCCAGCAGTAGAAGCGGACAGGGCGGGTTACACGAGCAGTACTTC. This sequence encodes CASSRSGQGGLHEQYF.

This chain joins TRBV2 and TRBJ1-5; D perhaps matches TRBD1 (6 bases). Germline loops: CDR1 SNHLY, CDR2 FYNNEI. There are 13 residues in the CDR3. Trimming pared 6 bases from V and 3 bases from J, leaving 9 bases between. In nucleotides, the CDR3 is TGTGCCAGCAGGAACAGGGCCAATCAGCCCCAGCATTTT. Amino acid sequence: CASRNRANQPQHF.

This chain links TRBV4-1 with TRBJ2-5, with D possibly being TRBD2 (6 bases). Trimming took off 1 base at V and 5 bases at J, with 11 bases between the two ends. Germline-derived CDR1 and CDR2 are MGHRA and YSYEKL. The CDR3 is 14 amino acids. The CDR3 DNA reads as TGCGCCAGCAGCCAAGGGGTAGGAGGGGAGACCCAGTACTTC. It encodes CASSQGVGGETQYF.

The count of this clone is one. This rearrangement joins TRBV28 to TRBJ2-3; tentative D call: TRBD1 (6 bases). In germline, CDR1 is MDHEN, CDR2 SYDVKM. The CDR3 totals 17 residues. The germline V and J ends were trimmed by 2 bases and 0 bases, with 15 bases remaining between them. The CDR3 loop is CASSLTLRTDSTDTQYF. CDR3 nucleotide sequence: TGTGCCAGCAGTTTAACACTACGGACAGATAGCACAGATACGCAGTATTTT. Drawing the rest from reference TRBV28 and TRBJ2-3, the complete variable domain is DVKVTQSSRYLVKRTGEKVFLECVQDMDHENMFWYRQDPGLGLRLIYFSYDVKMKEKGDIPEGYSVSREKKERFSLILESASTNQTSMYLCASSLTLRTDSTDTQYFGPGTRLTVL.

This chain joins TRBV5-5 and TRBJ1-4, with 7 bases that match TRBD1. This CDR3 has 17 amino acids. J was trimmed by 2 bases and V by 4 bases; bases with no gene match: 11. Germline lookup yields CDR1 SGHKS and CDR2 YYEKEE (reference sequence). CDR3: CASSTLQGMGTNEKLFF. DNA for the CDR3: TGTGCCAGCAGCACTTTACAGGGGATGGGCACTAATGAAAAACTGTTTTTT.

The genes are TRBV27 and TRBJ1-4, with a weak D call TRBD1 (5 bases). Germline V gene sequence: CDR1 MNHEY, CDR2 SMNVEV (reference sequence). Trimming removed 3 bases from V and 0 bases from J, with 8 bases in between. CDR3 length equals 15 residues. The CDR3 here is CASSFGGATNEKLFF. The CDR3 coding sequence is TGTGCCAGCAGTTTCGGGGGTGCAACTAATGAAAAACTGTTTTTT.

This clone was seen just once. This sequence joins TRBV19 and TRBJ2-7; 7 bases match TRBD2. The CDR3 covers 13 residues. Per the germline V gene, CDR1 is LNHDA and CDR2 is SQIVND (reference sequence). Trimming removed 4 bases from V and 7 bases from J; junction bases left unmatched: 7. Here the CDR3 DNA reads TGTGCCAGTAGTACTCTAGCGGCGGGGGAGCAGTACTTC. It encodes CASSTLAAGEQYF.

In its sample, this clone was seen once. The J gene is TRBJ2-3, the V gene TRBV5-5; a possible D gene is TRBD1 (5 bases). This CDR3 has 16 amino acids. CDR1 SGHKS and CDR2 YYEKEE come from the germline V gene (reference sequence). V shed 2 bases and J shed 4 bases, with 17 bases lying between them. In DNA, the CDR3 is TGTGCCAGCAGCTTACAGGCGGCGTTAGGCGCAGATACGCAGTATTTT. Its protein product is CASSLQAALGADTQYF. Supplemented by reference TRBV5-5 and TRBJ2-3, the full variable domain reads DAGVTQSPTHLIKTRGQQVTLRCSPISGHKSVSWYQQVLGQGPQFIFQYYEKEERGRGNFPDRFSARQFPNYSSELNVNALLLGDSALYLCASSLQAALGADTQYFGPGTRLTVL.

The chain has TRBV3-1 (or the pseudogene TRBV3-2) and TRBJ2-7; D might be TRBD1 (6 bases). Trimming removed 3 bases from V and 4 bases from J, with 10 bases in between. Germline V gene lookup returns CDR1 LGHDT and CDR2 YNNKEL (reference sequence). CDR3 length: 13 residues. CDR3 sequence (DNA): TGTGCCAGCAGCCAGGGGGCGGAATACGAGCAGTACTTC. Amino acids: CASSQGAEYEQYF.

This clone appeared once. This specimen includes other DNA sequences encoding the same CDR3. The chain is built from TRBV28 and TRBJ2-7; 9 nucleotides line up with TRBD2. V shed 2 bases and J 4 bases; nucleotides not matched to a gene: 6. The CDR3 length is 15 residues. Germline V CDR1 and CDR2: MDHEN, SYDVKM. This CDR3 is CASSLRTSGSYEQYF. CDR3 bases: TGTGCCAGCAGTTTAAGAACTAGCGGGTCTTACGAGCAGTACTTC. Looking up the rest from reference TRBV28 and TRBJ2-7 gives the full variable domain: DVKVTQSSRYLVKRTGEKVFLECVQDMDHENMFWYRQDPGLGLRLIYFSYDVKMKEKGDIPEGYSVSREKKERFSLILESASTNQTSMYLCASSLRTSGSYEQYFGPGTRLTVT.

This chain connects TRBV11-2 to TRBJ1-1; D gene ambiguous. The CDR3 consists of 15 residues. Trimming shortened V by 5 bases and J by 2 bases, and 15 bases separated the two germline ends. The V gene's germline CDR1 is SGHAT and CDR2 FQNNGV. CDR3 DNA: TGTGCCAGCAGCCCCTTTGGGCAGACCAACACTGAAGCTTTCTTT. Amino acid sequence: CASSPFGQTNTEAFF. The whole variable domain, remainder taken from reference TRBV11-2 and TRBJ1-1, is EAGVAQSPRYKIIEKRQSVAFWCNPISGHATLYWYQQILGQGPKLLIQFQNNGVVDDSQLPKDRFSAERLKGVDSTLKIQPAKLEDSAVYLCASSPFGQTNTEAFFGQGTRLTVV.